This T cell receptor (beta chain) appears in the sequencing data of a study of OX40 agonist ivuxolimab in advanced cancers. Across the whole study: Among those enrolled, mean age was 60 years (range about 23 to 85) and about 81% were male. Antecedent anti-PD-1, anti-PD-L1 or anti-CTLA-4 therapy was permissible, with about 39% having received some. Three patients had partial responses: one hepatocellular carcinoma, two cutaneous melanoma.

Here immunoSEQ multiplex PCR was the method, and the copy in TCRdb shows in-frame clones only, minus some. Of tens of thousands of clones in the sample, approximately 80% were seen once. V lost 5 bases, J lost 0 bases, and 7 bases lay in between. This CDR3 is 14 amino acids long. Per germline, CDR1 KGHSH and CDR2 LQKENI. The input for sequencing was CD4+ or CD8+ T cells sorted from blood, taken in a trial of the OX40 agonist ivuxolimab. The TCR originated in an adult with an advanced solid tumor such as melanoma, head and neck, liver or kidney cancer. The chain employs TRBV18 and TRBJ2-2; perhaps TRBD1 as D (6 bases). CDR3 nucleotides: TGTGCCAGCTCAGGACAGACGAACACCGGGGAGCTGTTTTTT. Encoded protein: CASSGQTNTGELFF. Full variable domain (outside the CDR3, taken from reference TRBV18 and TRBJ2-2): NAGVMQNPRHLVRRRGQEARLRCSPMKGHSHVYWYRQLPEEGLKFMVYLQKENIIDESGMPKERFSAEFPKEGPSILRIQQVVRGDSAAYFCASSGQTNTGELFFGEGSRLTVL.